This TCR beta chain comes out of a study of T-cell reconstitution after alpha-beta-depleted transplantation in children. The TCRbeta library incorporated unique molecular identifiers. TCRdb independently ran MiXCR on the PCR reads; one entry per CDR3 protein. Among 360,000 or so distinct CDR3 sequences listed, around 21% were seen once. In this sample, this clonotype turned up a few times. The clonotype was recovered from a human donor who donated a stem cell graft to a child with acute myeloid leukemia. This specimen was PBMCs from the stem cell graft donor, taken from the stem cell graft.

The CDR3 sequence is CASSQPGEQYF. The CDR3 DNA reads TGTGCCAGCAGCCAACCGGGAGAGCAGTACTTC. The rearrangement joins TRBV3-1 to TRBJ2-7, with D possibly TRBD2 on 5 matching bases. V dropped 2 bases and J dropped 7 bases, with 6 bases sitting between them. CDR1 and CDR2 (germline): LGHDT, YNNKEL (reference sequence). The CDR3 has 11 amino acids.